This TCR beta chain was documented in a study of cytomegalovirus exposure and HLA in healthy donors. Germline V lookup: CDR1 SGHRS, CDR2 YFSETQ. This CDR3 comprises 18 residues. J was trimmed by 2 bases and V by 4 bases; bases with no gene match: 13. PCR was performed using 60 Vbeta and 13 Jbeta primers. The method was immunoSEQ multiplex PCR; TCRdb's version includes in-frame clones alone and lacks a portion of them. The data hold about 270,000 clones, with around 66% observed a single time. General study points: A few chains tied to CMV proved CMV antigen-specific in vitro. In a later analysis, HLA-C alleles had the fewest associated TCRs, DRB1 alleles the most.

In its sample, this clone was seen a few times. Its antigen is still unknown. The TCR comes from a female donor in good health and CMV-seronegative. The chain uses TRBV5-1 and TRBJ2-1; 9 positions agree with TRBD1. The specimen sequenced was PBMCs. The CDR3 loop reads CASSIWTGAVRTYNEQFF. In DNA, the CDR3 is TGCGCCAGCAGCATATGGACAGGGGCCGTCCGAACCTACAATGAGCAGTTCTTC.